Below are 31 T cell receptor beta chains sequenced from a single sample in a study of blood T cell repertoires in COVID-19. Method: immunoSEQ multiplex PCR; TCRdb's copy keeps in-frame clones and lacks some. Among a few hundred thousand clones, under 90% were seen once, and the ten largest hold over 4%. The sequencing sample was made of PBMCs or T cells enriched from blood (not recorded which). The source is a man aged 25 to 40 with acute COVID-19.

The chain has TRBV11-2 and TRBJ1-6; D may be TRBD1 (6 bases). The germline CDR1 and CDR2 sequences are SGHAT and FQNNGV. The CDR3 sequence is 16 residues long. The V and J ends lost 3 bases and 3 bases respectively, with 12 bases between them. The CDR3 nucleotides read TGTGCCAGCAGCTTCGGACAGAGGAACTATAATTCACCCCTCCACTTT. Translation gives CASSFGQRNYNSPLHF.

The genes are TRBV19 and TRBJ1-6; TRBD1 agrees at 8 bases. The CDR3 spans 14 residues. The trim removed 5 bases at V and 9 bases at J, leaving 6 bases unmatched. Per the germline V gene, CDR1 is LNHDA and CDR2 is SQIVND (reference sequence). In nucleotides, the CDR3 is TGTGCCAGTAGTCCGACAGGGGAGGGTTCACCCCTCCACTTT. This codes for CASSPTGEGSPLHF. The variable domain in full, completed from reference TRBV19 and TRBJ1-6, reads DGGITQSPKYLFRKEGQNVTLSCEQNLNHDAMYWYRQDPGQGLRLIYYSQIVNDFQKGDIAEGYSVSREKKESFPLTVTSAQKNPTAFYLCASSPTGEGSPLHFGNGTRLTVT.

V gene TRBV28 combines with J gene TRBJ1-1, with D unresolved. Trimming cost V 3 bases and J 2 bases, with 4 bases left between them. Per germline, CDR1 MDHEN and CDR2 SYDVKM. CDR3 length equals 12 residues. CDR3 sequence: CASSFTNTEAFF. For the CDR3, the DNA is TGTGCCAGCAGTTTTACAAACACTGAAGCTTTCTTT.

The chain combines TRBV19 with TRBJ1-5, with D possibly TRBD1 on 5 matching bases. CDR1 and CDR2 (germline): LNHDA, SQIVND (reference sequence). The V and J ends lost 11 bases and 0 bases respectively, with 17 bases between them. This CDR3 is 15 amino acids long. Here the CDR3 DNA reads TGTGCCTCCTTAAAACAGGTAAATAGCAATCAGCCCCAGCATTTT. This encodes CASLKQVNSNQPQHF.

This chain links TRBV21-1 with TRBJ2-3; the D call of TRBD2 is as the table states it, not checked on the DNA. TRBV21-1 is a recognized pseudogene. The CDR3 has 13 residues. CDR3 amino acids: CASSSPLPNTQYF. CDR3 DNA: TGTGCCAGCAGCTCCCCCCTGCCTAATACGCAGTATTTT.

The count of this clone is one. At one end, the junction sequence differs from germline, possibly due to a read error. V and J are TRBV5-1 and TRBJ1-2; D is uncertain. CDR3 length: 15 amino acids. Germline V gene sequence: CDR1 SGHRS, CDR2 YFSETQ. The CDR3 DNA is TGTGCCAGCAGCTTTCAAAGGAGCATCCCGTATGGCTACACCTTC. Translation: CASSFQRSIPYGYTF.

This chain connects TRBV6-5 to TRBJ2-5, with D hard to call. This CDR3 contains 15 residues. V dropped 7 bases and J dropped 3 bases, with 18 bases sitting between them. Per germline, CDR1 MNHEY and CDR2 SVGAGI. The CDR3 coding sequence is TGTGCCAGCACCCTTACCCTAGGCGCAAAAGAGACCCAGTACTTC. Residues: CASTLTLGAKETQYF.

The chain links TRBV12-3 or TRBV12-4 to TRBJ1-2, with a tentative D call TRBD1 (5 bases). The CDR3 consists of 10 residues. Trimming removed 8 bases from V and 9 bases from J, with 10 bases in between. The CDR3 DNA is TGTGCCAGCGGGGGGTTGCGCTACACCTTC. This codes for CASGGLRYTF.

The genes are TRBV11-3 and TRBJ2-2, with a tentative D call TRBD2 (6 bases). From germline, CDR1 is SGHNT and CDR2 YENEEA. The CDR3 spans 15 residues. V lost 6 bases and J 0 bases, leaving 11 bases between the germline ends. CDR3: CASRRTNSNTGELFF. The CDR3 DNA is TGTGCCAGCAGGCGGACTAACTCGAACACCGGGGAGCTGTTTTTT.

The V and J genes are TRBV7-9 and TRBJ1-5; D is ambiguous. Germline CDR1 SEHNR, CDR2 FQNEAQ (reference sequence). CDR3 length: 15 amino acids. Trimming removed 5 bases from V and 0 bases from J, with 11 bases in between. For the CDR3, the DNA is TGTGCCAGCAGCCCGGGATCTTTTAGCAATCAGCCCCAGCATTTT. Encoded protein: CASSPGSFSNQPQHF.

The chain uses TRBV28 and TRBJ2-3, with 9 bases aligning to TRBD2. The ends lost 5 bases at V and 2 bases at J; junction bases unmatched: 8. Germline lookup yields CDR1 MDHEN and CDR2 SYDVKM. The CDR3 totals 16 residues. CDR3 nucleotides: TGTGCCAGCAGTCCGTCGACTAGCGGAGACACAGATACGCAGTATTTT. It encodes CASSPSTSGDTDTQYF.

The V and J genes are TRBV27 and TRBJ1-1; D not resolved. Trimming shortened V by 6 bases and J by 10 bases, and 15 bases separated the two germline ends. Germline loops: CDR1 MNHEY, CDR2 SMNVEV (reference sequence). This CDR3 region has 12 residues. This chain's CDR3 is CASRSIGEIAFF. The CDR3 DNA reads as TGTGCCAGCAGGTCTATTGGAGAAATAGCTTTCTTT.

V gene TRBV15 combines with J gene TRBJ2-2; possible D gene TRBD2, 6 bases. CDR1 and CDR2 from the germline V gene are LNHNV and YYDKDF (reference sequence). The CDR3 spans 13 residues. V was pared by 1 base and J by 8 bases, with 8 bases between. The CDR3 here is CATSRGGTGELFF. The CDR3 DNA follows: TGTGCCACCAGCAGAGGGGGGACTGGGGAGCTGTTTTTT.

In its sample, this clone was seen a few times. The V and J genes are TRBV6-5 and TRBJ1-3; tentative D call: TRBD1 (6 bases). Germline V lookup: CDR1 MNHEY, CDR2 SVGAGI. This CDR3 is 16 amino acids long. V was pared by 0 bases and J by 0 bases, with 9 bases between. The CDR3 coding sequence is TGTGCCAGCAGTTACTCTCCAGGGGTCTCTGGAAACACCATATATTTT. Translating it yields CASSYSPGVSGNTIYF.

The genes are TRBV7-2 and TRBJ2-3, with TRBD2 matching over 8 bases. With 2 bases clipped from V and 1 base from J, the junction kept 8 bases outside the gene matches. Germline V CDR1 and CDR2: SGHTA, FQGNSA. This CDR3 contains 17 residues. The CDR3 loop reads CASSLSSSGRGTDTQYF. The CDR3 DNA reads as TGTGCCAGCAGCTTATCATCCAGCGGGAGAGGCACAGATACGCAGTATTTT.

This clone is a singleton in its sample. V is TRBV4-2 and J is TRBJ2-2; D might be TRBD2 (6 bases). The V and J ends lost 0 bases and 1 base respectively, with 9 bases between them. CDR3 length equals 16 residues. The germline CDR1 and CDR2 sequences are LGHNA and YNFKEQ. DNA for the CDR3: TGTGCCAGCAGCCAAGAGGATAGCGGGAACACCGGGGAGCTGTTTTTT. It specifies CASSQEDSGNTGELFF.

The count of this clone is one. The chain couples TRBV6-5 to TRBJ1-3, with a possible D match to TRBD1 (5 bases). This CDR3 spans 16 amino acids. CDR1 is MNHEY, CDR2 SVGAGI, per germline. The V end lost 0 bases, the J end lost 1 base, and 10 bases lay between the germline ends. The CDR3 loop reads CASSYSQGFSGNTIYF. Here the CDR3 DNA reads TGTGCCAGCAGTTACTCCCAGGGTTTTTCTGGAAACACCATATATTTT.

The chain is built from TRBV7-9 and TRBJ2-3; TRBD1 agrees at 9 bases. CDR3 length: 16 amino acids. V was clipped by 7 bases and J by 4 bases; unmatched bases: 12. The germline CDR1 and CDR2 sequences are SEHNR and FQNEAQ (reference sequence). CDR3 in amino acids: CASTPISGQGADTQYF. CDR3 coding DNA: TGTGCCAGCACACCTATCTCGGGACAGGGTGCAGATACGCAGTATTTT.

In nucleotides, the CDR3 is TGTGCCAGCAGCTTTAGGGAACTAGCGGGAGGGGATACGCAGTATTTT. Protein product: CASSFRELAGGDTQYF. This sequence joins TRBV7-9 and TRBJ2-3; 13 bases match TRBD2. CDR1 is SEHNR, CDR2 FQNEAQ, per germline (reference sequence). V lost 3 bases, J lost 6 bases, and 6 bases stayed unmatched. The CDR3 has 16 amino acids. Together with reference TRBV7-9 and TRBJ2-3, the CDR3 gives the full variable domain: DTGVSQNPRHKITKRGQNVTFRCDPISEHNRLYWYRQTLGQGPEFLTYFQNEAQLEKSRLLSDRFSAERPKGSFSTLEIQRTEQGDSAMYLCASSFRELAGGDTQYFGPGTRLTVL.

This clone was counted many times. The J gene is TRBJ1-5, the V gene TRBV6-5; maybe TRBD1 (5 bases). The CDR3 sequence is 15 residues long. Germline CDR1 is MNHEY and CDR2 is SVGAGI. The V end was cut by 2 bases, the J end by 0 bases, with 8 bases between. The CDR3 spells CASSYDRYSNQPQHF. In nucleotides, the CDR3 is TGTGCCAGCAGTTACGACAGATATAGCAATCAGCCCCAGCATTTT.

The gene calls are TRBV5-1 and TRBJ1-1; TRBD1 agrees at 7 bases. The CDR3 runs to 14 residues. Germline V CDR1 and CDR2: SGHRS, YFSETQ. V lost 0 bases and J lost 2; bases outside the gene matches: 1. CDR3 loop: CASSLEGGNTEAFF. The CDR3, as DNA: TGCGCCAGCAGCTTGGAAGGGGGCAACACTGAAGCTTTCTTT.

The chain recombines TRBV11-3 with TRBJ2-1, with 10 bases aligning to TRBD2. The germline V gene encodes CDR1 SGHNT and CDR2 YENEEA. The V and J ends lost 5 bases and 5 bases, in that order; junction bases with no gene match: 3. The CDR3 length is 14 residues. CDR3 coding DNA: TGTGCCAGCAGCCCGGGACTAGCGAACAATGAGCAGTTCTTC. Residues: CASSPGLANNEQFF.

CDR3 residues: CASSSTQGSQPQHF. In DNA form, the CDR3 reads TGTGCCAGCAGTTCCACACAGGGTAGTCAGCCCCAGCATTTT. The rearrangement links TRBV6-6 to TRBJ1-5; tentatively, D is TRBD1 (6 bases). Germline CDR1 reads MNHNY; CDR2 reads SVGAGI (reference sequence). V gave up 4 bases and J gave up 6 bases, with 13 bases separating them. The CDR3 extends over 14 amino acids.

The chain recombines TRBV5-4 with TRBJ1-4, with TRBD1 matching 9 bases. The CDR3 is made up of 13 amino acids. With 4 bases clipped from V and 8 bases from J, the junction kept 3 bases outside the gene matches. Germline lookup yields CDR1 SGHNT and CDR2 YYREEE (reference sequence). The CDR3 loop reads CASSRTGVEKLFF. The CDR3 nucleotides are TGTGCCAGCAGCCGGACAGGGGTCGAAAAACTGTTTTTT.

This clone is a singleton in its sample. The CDR3: CASSQVHYGYTF. The CDR3 DNA is TGTGCCAGCAGCCAGGTTCACTATGGCTACACCTTC. The chain employs TRBV28 and TRBJ1-2; D is unclear. Trimming removed 6 bases at V and 3 bases at J, with 8 bases between. The CDR3 loop spans 12 amino acids. Germline lookup yields CDR1 MDHEN and CDR2 SYDVKM.

In DNA, the CDR3 is TGTGCCAGCAGCCCCCGACTAACCGACTCCAACTACAATGAGCAGTTCTTC. It specifies CASSPRLTDSNYNEQFF. The V gene is TRBV9, the J gene TRBJ2-1, with a weak D call TRBD2 (5 bases). CDR1 and CDR2 (germline): SGDLS, YYNGEE. CDR3 length: 17 amino acids. Trimming left V 4 bases short and J 3 bases short, with 20 bases between.

The chain uses TRBV4-1 and TRBJ1-6; D gene unclear. The germline V and J ends were trimmed by 1 base and 0 bases, with 13 bases remaining between them. CDR3 length: 18 amino acids. Germline V CDR1 and CDR2: MGHRA, YSYEKL. CDR3 DNA sequence: TGCGCCAGCAGCCAAGTCACTATAGGGAGCTCCTATAATTCACCCCTCCACTTT. Encoded protein: CASSQVTIGSSYNSPLHF.

This sequence joins TRBV7-2 and TRBJ1-5; weak D call: TRBD1 (5 bases). The CDR3 is 15 amino acids. Germline CDR1 is SGHTA and CDR2 is FQGNSA. Trimming removed 1 base at V and 3 bases at J, with 10 bases between. In DNA, the CDR3 is TGTGCCAGCAGCTTAGTTCAGGGTCACAATCAGCCCCAGCATTTT. Translating it yields CASSLVQGHNQPQHF.

The J gene is TRBJ2-3, the V gene TRBV19, with unresolved D. Trimming cost V 5 bases and J 4 bases, with 10 bases left between them. The CDR3 sequence is 13 residues long. Germline values: CDR1 LNHDA, CDR2 SQIVND (reference sequence). The CDR3 coding sequence is TGTGCCAGTAGTGAAGTTGCGGCAGATACGCAGTATTTT. It specifies CASSEVAADTQYF.

The V and J genes are TRBV2 and TRBJ1-1; D gene uncertain. The V end was cut by 6 bases, the J end by 7 bases, with 9 bases between. In germline, CDR1 is SNHLY, CDR2 FYNNEI. The CDR3 covers 11 residues. CDR3 in DNA: TGTGCCAGCAGCCCTAAATATGAAGCTTTCTTT. This gives the protein CASSPKYEAFF.

A few counts support this clone. The chain combines TRBV6-5 with TRBJ2-5, with 9 bases that match TRBD2. J gave up 5 bases and V 5 bases, and 6 bases lay outside the gene matches. From germline, CDR1 is MNHEY and CDR2 SVGAGI. There are 14 residues in the CDR3. The CDR3 spells CASSRAGGPETQYF. Written as DNA, the CDR3 is TGTGCCAGCAGTAGAGCGGGGGGCCCGGAGACCCAGTACTTC.